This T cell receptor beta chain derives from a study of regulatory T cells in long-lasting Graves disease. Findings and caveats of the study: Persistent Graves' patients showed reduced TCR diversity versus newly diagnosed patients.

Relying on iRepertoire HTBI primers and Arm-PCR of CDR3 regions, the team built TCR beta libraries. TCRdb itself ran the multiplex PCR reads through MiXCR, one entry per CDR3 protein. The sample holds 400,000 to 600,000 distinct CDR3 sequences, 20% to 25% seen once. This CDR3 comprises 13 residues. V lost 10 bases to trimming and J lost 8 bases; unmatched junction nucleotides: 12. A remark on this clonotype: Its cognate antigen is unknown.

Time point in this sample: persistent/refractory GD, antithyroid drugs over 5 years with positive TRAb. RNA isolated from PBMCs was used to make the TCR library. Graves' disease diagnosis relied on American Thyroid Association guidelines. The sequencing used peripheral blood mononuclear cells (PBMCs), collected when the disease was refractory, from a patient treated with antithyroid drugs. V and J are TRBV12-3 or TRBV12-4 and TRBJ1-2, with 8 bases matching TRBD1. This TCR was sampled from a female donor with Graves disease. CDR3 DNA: TGTGCCAACAGCTTGACAGGGGTTCGGGGCTACACCTTC. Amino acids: CANSLTGVRGYTF.